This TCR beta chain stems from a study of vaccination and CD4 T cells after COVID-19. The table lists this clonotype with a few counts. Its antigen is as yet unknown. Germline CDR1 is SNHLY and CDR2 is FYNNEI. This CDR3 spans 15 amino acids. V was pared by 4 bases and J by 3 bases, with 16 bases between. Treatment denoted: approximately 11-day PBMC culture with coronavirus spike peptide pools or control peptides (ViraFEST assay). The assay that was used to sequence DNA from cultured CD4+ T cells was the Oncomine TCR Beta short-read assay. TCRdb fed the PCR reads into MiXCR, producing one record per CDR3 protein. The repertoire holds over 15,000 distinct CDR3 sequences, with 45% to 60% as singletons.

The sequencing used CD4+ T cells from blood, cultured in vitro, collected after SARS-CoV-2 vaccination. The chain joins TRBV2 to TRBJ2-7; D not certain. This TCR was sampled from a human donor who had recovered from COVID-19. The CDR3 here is CASSAGQPKRYEQYF. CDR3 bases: TGTGCCAGCAGTGCCGGGCAGCCCAAGCGCTACGAGCAGTACTTC.